The entry that follows covers one T cell receptor beta chain sequence. The antigen it binds to is not known. No base qualities exist here, and no much larger clone lies one base off it. In light of the paper, this sample's time point label describes: blood 4 weeks post-SBRT, at nephrectomy. Taken with the paper, the label for treatment or condition translates to: 15 Gy SBRT to primary tumor, nephrectomy 4 weeks later. Samples were obtained from a clinical trial, in which 15 Gy stereotactic body radiation therapy was delivered to primary renal cell carcinomas and nephrectomy was performed 4 weeks later. To follow tumor-enriched clonotypes, serial peripheral blood was collected from radiation-treated patients at baseline and at 2 weeks and 4 weeks after SBRT. Renal cell carcinoma with clear cell pathology was present in all patients. The QIAamp DNA Blood Mini Kit (Qiagen) was used to prepare genomic DNA for TCR sequencing. Samples were included in the analyses only if all quality control checks were passed.

The data were obtained in a study of radiation and T cells in renal cell carcinoma (dated by TCRdb to about 2020). Turning to the overall study: A total of 53 samples underwent TCR beta sequencing, made up of around 26 tumors and roughly 27 peripheral blood samples. The final blood draw was performed at 4 weeks after radiation, at the same time as nephrectomy. A total of over 4 million unique CDR3 nucleotide sequences, encoding 2.5 million to 3 million unique CDR3 amino acid sequences, were found across all 50 or so samples.

The immunoSEQ kit was used, according to the manufacturer's recommendations, to generate TCR beta libraries from genomic DNA. To prepare libraries, a first multiplex PCR with proprietary primers was run, followed by a second PCR that added unique barcodes, and a bead cleanup was done after each round. A positive control reaction and a negative control reaction, both provided in the kit, were run with every batch of samples. The final libraries were assessed on an Agilent 4200 TapeStation D1000 ScreenTape, pooled by volume, and quantified by qPCR. Sequencing was performed on an Illumina NextSeq500 with a MidOutput 150-cycle cartridge, and 156 Read1 and 15 Index1 cycles were run with kit custom primers. The pooled library was loaded at 0.9 to 1 pM with an approximately 18% PhiX control spike-in. In the original analysis: The vendor-processed data were analyzed in R, and a clonotype was defined as all T cells that share the same CDR3 nucleotide sequence. For clone abundance analyses, frequencies were normalized to the 10,000 most abundant clones in each sample. Public T cell clones, which averaged fewer than five per sample, were excluded before analysis. A difference in abundance of at least 32-fold between compartments was used to define tumor-enriched and baseline blood-enriched clonotypes. A beta-binomial differential abundance model was used to identify clonotypes that were expanded or contracted between blood time points. Tumor-blood repertoire similarity was measured with the Baroni-Urbani and Buser coefficient, and group comparisons used two-tailed Wilcoxon tests in R. The clones in this table, taken by TCRdb from immuneACCESS, are in-frame only. Not every clone is retained; where verified, under half of the shortfall comes from an unresolved V gene, and the cause of the rest is unknown. V and J calls and clone size are copied from that table; D and trimming were computed from the DNA. Here the sample has about 73,000 clones; roughly 83% occur a single time. The ten top clones hold 2% to 3% of the sample.

The CDR3, cysteine through phenylalanine, is 15 amino acids long. Of the read, only the CDR3 DNA is kept; its 45 bases are in frame from base 1. Sequences SGDLS (CDR1) and YYNGEE (CDR2) are obtained from the germline V gene. For this chain, trimming is 4 bases at the V end and 6 bases at the J end, and the number of junction bases without a gene match is 7. What the research found in general, with its limitations: With a single-armed trial design, the study had no way to address how radiation dose or scheduling affects the TCR repertoire. Tracking of blood repertoire dynamics stopped at approximately four weeks after treatment, with no follow-up past that point. Because no pretreatment tumor biopsies were available, whether clonotypes were present in the tumor at baseline could not be determined. An increase in top tumor clonotypes in blood was observed from baseline to 2 weeks post-radiation, followed by contraction by 4 weeks, which was taken to suggest transient expansion of tumor-resident clones.

The chain was built from TRBV9 and TRBJ2-1, with TRBD1 matching 10 junction bases. Specimen: blood, collected from a patient whose treatment included radiotherapy and nephrectomy. The receptor was isolated from a woman aged 60-75 years with renal cell carcinoma. The DNA sequence reads TGTGCCAGCAGCATGGACAGGGGGTCGTTCAATGAGCAGTTCTTC. Translated, this is CASSMDRGSFNEQFF.